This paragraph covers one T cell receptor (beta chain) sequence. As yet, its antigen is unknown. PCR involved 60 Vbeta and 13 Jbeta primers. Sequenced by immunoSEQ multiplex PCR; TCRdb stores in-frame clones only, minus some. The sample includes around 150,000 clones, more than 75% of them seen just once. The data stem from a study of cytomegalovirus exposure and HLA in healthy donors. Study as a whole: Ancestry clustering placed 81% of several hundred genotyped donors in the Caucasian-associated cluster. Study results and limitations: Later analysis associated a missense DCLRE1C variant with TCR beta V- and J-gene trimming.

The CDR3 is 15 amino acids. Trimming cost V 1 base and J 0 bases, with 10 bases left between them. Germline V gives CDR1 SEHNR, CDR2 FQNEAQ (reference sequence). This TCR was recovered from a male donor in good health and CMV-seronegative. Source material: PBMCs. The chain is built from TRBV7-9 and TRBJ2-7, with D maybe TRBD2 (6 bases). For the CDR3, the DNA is TGTGCCAGCAGCTTAGTCGGCGGGGACTCCTACGAGCAGTACTTC. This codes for CASSLVGGDSYEQYF.